These T cell receptor beta chains were read from a single sample in a study of CD4 T cells in relation to SARS-CoV-2 and coronaviruses. Their antigen targets remain unknown. Generated by immunoSEQ multiplex PCR, the TCRdb table keeps only in-frame clones and is missing some. The sample lists about 17,000 clones, about 70% seen once, with approximately 30% in the top ten. The source material was CD4+ T cells from PBMCs, cultured in vitro. The receptors were gathered from a human donor in good health. Both conserved end residues are part of each CDR3. A D gene is named only where the DNA matches it firmly. Only part of the rows carry a size: once, few, many, or a class if the clone is expanded.

v_gene	j_gene	abundance	d_gene	CDR3nt	CDR3aa
TRBV7-9	TRBJ1-5	-	TRBD1	TGTGCCAGCAGCGAGGGACAGCATCAGCCCCAGCATTTT	CASSEGQHQPQHF
TRBV5-6	TRBJ2-7	-	TRBD1	TGTGCCAGCAGCGTGAAGTGGGACAGGGTCTACGAGCAGTACTTC	CASSVKWDRVYEQYF
TRBV30	TRBJ1-6	few	TRBD1	TGTGCCTGGAGTCTCCGGACAGGAGGAAATTCACCCCTCCACTTT	CAWSLRTGGNSPLHF
TRBV6-5	TRBJ1-1	-	TRBD1	TGTGCCAGCAGTAAACAGGGGGCTGAAGCTTTCTTT	CASSKQGAEAFF
TRBV12-5	TRBJ1-6	-	-	TGTGCTAGTGGCCGGGGGACGGATAGCTCCTATAATTCACCCCTCCACTTT	CASGRGTDSSYNSPLHF
TRBV6-6	TRBJ1-2	once	TRBD1	TGTGCCAGCAAGCGGGACAGGGCGCGGCAAGATGGCTACACCTTC	CASKRDRARQDGYTF
TRBV2	TRBJ2-7	-	TRBD2	TGTGCCAGCAGTGAAACGGGACTAGCCTACGAGCAGTACTTC	CASSETGLAYEQYF
TRBV4-1	TRBJ2-7	-	TRBD1	TGCGCCAGCAGCCAAGAGCCGGGACAGCAGAACTACGAGCAGTACTTC	CASSQEPGQQNYEQYF
TRBV5-1	TRBJ1-6	few	TRBD1	TGCGCCAGCAGCTCGGGACAGTACGGTAATTCACCCCTCCACTTT	CASSSGQYGNSPLHF
TRBV28	TRBJ1-2	-	-	TGTGCCAGCAGTTTAGCGTCCGGGGCTCGGGTAGATGGCTACACCTTC	CASSLASGARVDGYTF
TRBV20-1	TRBJ2-1	-	TRBD2	TGCAGTGCTAGTGAGTCCCGGGAGGGCAATGAGCAGTTCTTC	CSASESREGNEQFF
TRBV5-4	TRBJ2-2	few	-	TGTGCCAGCAGCTTCGACAGTACCGGGGAGCTGTTTTTT	CASSFDSTGELFF
TRBV6-6	TRBJ1-2	-	-	TGTGCCAGCAGTTACTCCCCAGGGGCCAACTATGGCTACACCTTC	CASSYSPGANYGYTF
TRBV21-1	TRBJ2-7	-	-	TGTGCCAGCAGCAAACCAGGCGGACTAGCGGGAGACGAGCAGTACTTC	CASSKPGGLAGDEQYF
TRBV18	TRBJ2-3	-	-	TGTGCCAGCTCACCACCTGGCACAGATACGCAGTATTTT	CASSPPGTDTQYF
TRBV5-1	TRBJ1-2	-	-	TGCGCCAGCAGCTCGACGACCTATGGCTACACCTTC	CASSSTTYGYTF
TRBV7-8	TRBJ2-5	few	-	TGTGCCAGCAGCTTAGTGACTAGACGAGAGACCCAGTACTTC	CASSLVTRRETQYF
TRBV11-2	TRBJ2-7	few	TRBD2	TGTGCCAGCAGCTTAGCCTGGACTAGCGGTTACGAGCAGTACTTC	CASSLAWTSGYEQYF
TRBV5-1	TRBJ1-5	few	-	TGCGCCAGCAGCTCGACAGGTAATCAGCCCCAGCATTTT	CASSSTGNQPQHF
TRBV21-1	TRBJ1-6	-	-	TGTGCCAGCAGCAAACGTAGTGGACCCCTCCACTTT	CASSKRSGPLHF